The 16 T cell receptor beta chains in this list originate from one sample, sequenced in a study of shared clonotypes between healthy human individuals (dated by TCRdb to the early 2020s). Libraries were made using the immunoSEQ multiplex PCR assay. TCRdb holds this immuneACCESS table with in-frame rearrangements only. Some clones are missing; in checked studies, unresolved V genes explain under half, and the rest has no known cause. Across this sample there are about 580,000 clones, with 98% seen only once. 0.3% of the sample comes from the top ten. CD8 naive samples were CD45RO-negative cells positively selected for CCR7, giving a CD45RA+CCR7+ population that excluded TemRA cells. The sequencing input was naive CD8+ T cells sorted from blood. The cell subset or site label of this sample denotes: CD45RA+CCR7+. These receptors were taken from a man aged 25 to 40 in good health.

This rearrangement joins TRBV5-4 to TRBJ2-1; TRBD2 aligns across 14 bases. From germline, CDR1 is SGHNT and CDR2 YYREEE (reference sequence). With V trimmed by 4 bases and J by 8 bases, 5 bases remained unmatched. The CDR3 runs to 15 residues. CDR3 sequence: CASSMTSGRAYEQFF. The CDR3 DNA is TGTGCCAGCAGCATGACTAGCGGGAGGGCCTATGAGCAGTTCTTC.

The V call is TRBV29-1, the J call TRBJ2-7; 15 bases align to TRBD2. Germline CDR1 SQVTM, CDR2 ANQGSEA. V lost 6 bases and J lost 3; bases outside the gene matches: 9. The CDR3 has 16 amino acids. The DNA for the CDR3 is TGCAGCGTCCAATGGACTAGCGGGAGGGTTGGCTACGAGCAGTACTTC. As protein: CSVQWTSGRVGYEQYF.

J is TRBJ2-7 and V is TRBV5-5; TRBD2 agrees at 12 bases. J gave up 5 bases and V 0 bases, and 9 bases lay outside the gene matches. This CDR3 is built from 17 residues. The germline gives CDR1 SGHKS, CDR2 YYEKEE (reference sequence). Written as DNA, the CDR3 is TGTGCCAGCAGCTTGGCCTTCTCTAGCGGGAGGGGTCACGAGCAGTACTTC. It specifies CASSLAFSSGRGHEQYF. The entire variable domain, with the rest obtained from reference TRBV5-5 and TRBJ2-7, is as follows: DAGVTQSPTHLIKTRGQQVTLRCSPISGHKSVSWYQQVLGQGPQFIFQYYEKEERGRGNFPDRFSARQFPNYSSELNVNALLLGDSALYLCASSLAFSSGRGHEQYFGPGTRLTVT.

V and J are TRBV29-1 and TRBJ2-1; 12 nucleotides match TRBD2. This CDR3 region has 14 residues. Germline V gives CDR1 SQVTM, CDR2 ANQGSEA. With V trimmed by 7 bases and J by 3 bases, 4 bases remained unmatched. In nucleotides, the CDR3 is TGCAGCGCTAGGACTAGCGGGAACTACAATGAGCAGTTCTTC. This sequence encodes CSARTSGNYNEQFF.

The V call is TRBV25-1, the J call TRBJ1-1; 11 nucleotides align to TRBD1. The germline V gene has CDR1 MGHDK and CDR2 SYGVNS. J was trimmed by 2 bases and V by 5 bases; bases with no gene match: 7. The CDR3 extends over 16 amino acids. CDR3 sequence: CASSWDRGLPNTEAFF. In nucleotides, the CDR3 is TGTGCCAGCAGTTGGGACAGGGGGTTACCTAACACTGAAGCTTTCTTT.

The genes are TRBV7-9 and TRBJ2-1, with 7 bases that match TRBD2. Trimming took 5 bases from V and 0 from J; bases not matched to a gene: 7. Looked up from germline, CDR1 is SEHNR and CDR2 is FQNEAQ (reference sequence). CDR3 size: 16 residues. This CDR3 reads CASSRTSDLSYNEQFF. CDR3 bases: TGTGCCAGCAGCAGGACTAGTGATCTCTCCTACAATGAGCAGTTCTTC.

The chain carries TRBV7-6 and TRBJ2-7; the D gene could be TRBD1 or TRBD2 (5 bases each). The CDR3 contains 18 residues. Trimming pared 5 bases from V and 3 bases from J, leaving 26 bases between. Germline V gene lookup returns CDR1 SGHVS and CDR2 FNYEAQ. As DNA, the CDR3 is TGTGCCAGCAGCCCCCCCTGCTTTTTCCGGGACCGATACTACGAGCAGTACTTC. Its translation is CASSPPCFFRDRYYEQYF.

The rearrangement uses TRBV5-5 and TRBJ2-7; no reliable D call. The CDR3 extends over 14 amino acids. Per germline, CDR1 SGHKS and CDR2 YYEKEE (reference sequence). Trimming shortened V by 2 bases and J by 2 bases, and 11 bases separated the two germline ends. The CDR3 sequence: CASSFRGPTYEQYF. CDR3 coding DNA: TGTGCCAGCAGCTTCCGAGGACCAACCTACGAGCAGTACTTC.

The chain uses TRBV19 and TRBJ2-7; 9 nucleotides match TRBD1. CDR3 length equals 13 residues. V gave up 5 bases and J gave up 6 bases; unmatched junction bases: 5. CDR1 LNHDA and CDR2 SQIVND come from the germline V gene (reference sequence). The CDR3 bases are TGTGCCAGTAGTGAGACAGGGGGTTTCGAGCAGTACTTC. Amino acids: CASSETGGFEQYF.

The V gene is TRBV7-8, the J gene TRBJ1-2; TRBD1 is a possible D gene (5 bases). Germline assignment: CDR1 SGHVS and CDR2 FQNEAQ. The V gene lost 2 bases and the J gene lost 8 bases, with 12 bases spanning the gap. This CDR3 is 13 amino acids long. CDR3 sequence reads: CASSLSTALGYTF. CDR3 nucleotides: TGTGCCAGCAGCTTATCGACAGCGTTAGGCTACACCTTC.

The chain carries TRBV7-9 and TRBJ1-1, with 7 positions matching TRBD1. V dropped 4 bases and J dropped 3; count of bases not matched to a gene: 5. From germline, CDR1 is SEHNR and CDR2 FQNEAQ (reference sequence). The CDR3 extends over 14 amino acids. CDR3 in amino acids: CASSSDRDYTEAFF. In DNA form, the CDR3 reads TGTGCCAGCAGCTCCGACAGGGACTACACTGAAGCTTTCTTT.

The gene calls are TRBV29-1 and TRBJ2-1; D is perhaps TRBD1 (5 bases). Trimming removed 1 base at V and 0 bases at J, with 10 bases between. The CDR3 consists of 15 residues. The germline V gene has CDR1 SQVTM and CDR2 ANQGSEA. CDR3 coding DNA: TGCAGCGTTGAAGGAAGCGACAGCTCCTACAATGAGCAGTTCTTC. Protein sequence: CSVEGSDSSYNEQFF.

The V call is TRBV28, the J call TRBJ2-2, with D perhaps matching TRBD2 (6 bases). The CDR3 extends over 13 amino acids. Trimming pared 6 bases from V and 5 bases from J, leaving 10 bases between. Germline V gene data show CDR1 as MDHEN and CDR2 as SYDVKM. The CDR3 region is CASSPEGTGELFF. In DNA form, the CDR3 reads TGTGCCAGCAGCCCGGAGGGGACCGGGGAGCTGTTTTTT.

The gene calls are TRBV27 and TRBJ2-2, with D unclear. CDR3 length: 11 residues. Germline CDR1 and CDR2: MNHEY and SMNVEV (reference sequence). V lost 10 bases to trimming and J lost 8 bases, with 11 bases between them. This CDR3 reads CATTAEGELFF. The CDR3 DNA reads TGTGCCACCACAGCAGAAGGGGAGCTGTTTTTT.

The CDR3 DNA is TGTGCCAGCACCCAGGACAGGGAATCGGAAAAACTGTTTTTT. Translated: CASTQDRESEKLFF. This chain links TRBV28 with TRBJ1-4; the match to TRBD1 covers 8 bases. Looked up from germline, CDR1 is MDHEN and CDR2 is SYDVKM. The V and J ends lost 7 bases and 8 bases, in that order; junction bases with no gene match: 9. The CDR3 is 14 amino acids.

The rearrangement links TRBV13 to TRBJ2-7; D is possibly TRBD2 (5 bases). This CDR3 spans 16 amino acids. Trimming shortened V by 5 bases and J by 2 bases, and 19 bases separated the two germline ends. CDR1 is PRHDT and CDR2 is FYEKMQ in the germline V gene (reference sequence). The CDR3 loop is CASSAVRGSSPYEQYF. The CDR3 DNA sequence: TGTGCCAGCAGCGCCGTTCGAGGGAGTTCCCCCTACGAGCAGTACTTC.